The next 25 T cell receptor beta chains were all read from a single sample in a study of radiotherapy plus CTLA-4 blockade in lung cancer. TCRdb keeps only in-frame clones here, not all; method: immunoSEQ multiplex PCR. The sample records around 55,000 clones, about 80% being singletons. The sequences come from peripheral blood, collected from a patient treated with radiotherapy plus ipilimumab. The receptors come from a human donor with non-small cell lung cancer whose response to radiotherapy plus ipilimumab could not be evaluated.

Only one count was recorded for this clone. The chain couples TRBV5-1 to TRBJ2-2, with a possible D match to TRBD1 (6 bases). The germline V and J ends were trimmed by 4 bases and 2 bases, with 12 bases remaining between them. Germline V CDR1 and CDR2: SGHRS, YFSETQ. The CDR3 runs to 15 residues. CDR3: CASSLRGHNTGELFF. CDR3 in DNA: TGCGCCAGCAGCCTGAGGGGACACAACACCGGGGAGCTGTTTTTT.

V is TRBV4-1 and J is TRBJ2-4; TRBD2 agrees at 8 bases. This CDR3 spans 19 amino acids. Germline V lookup: CDR1 MGHRA, CDR2 YSYEKL. The V gene end was trimmed by 1 base and the J gene end by 0 bases; junction bases not matched to a gene: 11. CDR3 sequence reads: CASSQVGAGGSLAKNIQYF. The CDR3 DNA reads TGCGCCAGCAGCCAAGTGGGGGCGGGGGGCTCATTAGCCAAAAACATTCAGTACTTC.

This chain uses TRBV27 with TRBJ2-7; weak D call: TRBD1 (6 bases). V was cut by 0 bases and J by 2 bases, with 11 bases left in between. CDR1 MNHEY and CDR2 SMNVEV come from the germline V gene (reference sequence). This CDR3 is 15 amino acids long. The CDR3 DNA follows: TGTGCCAGCAGTTTATCTCGGGGACAAACCTACGAGCAGTACTTC. Translation gives CASSLSRGQTYEQYF.

This clone has a single count. V usage is TRBV28 and J usage is TRBJ2-7; the match to TRBD1 covers 8 bases. CDR1 and CDR2 (germline): MDHEN, SYDVKM. The V gene end was trimmed by 4 bases and the J gene end by 2 bases; junction bases not matched to a gene: 7. The CDR3 contains 15 residues. The CDR3 here is CASSSPTGVPYEQYF. The CDR3 DNA follows: TGTGCCAGCAGTTCGCCGACAGGGGTTCCCTACGAGCAGTACTTC.

Concerning this clone itself: The same CDR3 is also encoded by other DNA sequences in this sample. The chain is built from TRBV7-2 and TRBJ2-5; 8 bases map to TRBD1. Per germline, CDR1 SGHTA and CDR2 FQGNSA. The V segment lost 5 bases and the J segment 7 bases; nucleotides outside the gene matches: 6. This CDR3 contains 13 residues. The CDR3 sequence is CASSPGQGGTQYF. The CDR3 region has the DNA TGTGCCAGCAGCCCTGGACAGGGTGGGACCCAGTACTTC.

This clone was counted between two and nine times. The chain is built from TRBV6-5 and TRBJ2-7; no definite D call. Germline V gene lookup returns CDR1 MNHEY and CDR2 SVGAGI. The V and J ends lost 6 bases and 4 bases respectively, with 10 bases between them. The CDR3 length is 12 residues. The CDR3 reads CASRTLIYEQYF. CDR3 nucleotides: TGTGCCAGCAGAACTTTGATTTACGAGCAGTACTTC.

The V and J genes are TRBV7-2 and TRBJ2-7; the match to TRBD1 covers 8 bases. The CDR3 covers 15 residues. Per germline, CDR1 SGHTA and CDR2 FQGNSA. Trimming took 4 bases from V and 3 from J; bases not matched to a gene: 8. As DNA, the CDR3 is TGTGCCAGCAGCTCGGTGACAGGGGCCTTCTACGAGCAGTACTTC. Amino acid sequence: CASSSVTGAFYEQYF.

This clone occurred a few times. V and J are TRBV2 and TRBJ2-3, with a tentative D call TRBD2 (5 bases). Trimming shortened V by 8 bases and J by 4 bases, and 19 bases separated the two germline ends. The CDR3 spans 15 residues. Per the germline V gene, CDR1 is SNHLY and CDR2 is FYNNEI. The CDR3 region has the DNA TGTGCCAGCGCCCGCGGGCACTCCGGGGCAGATACGCAGTATTTT. This codes for CASARGHSGADTQYF.

J is TRBJ2-6 and V is TRBV25-1; tentatively, D is TRBD1 (6 bases). Germline loops: CDR1 MGHDK, CDR2 SYGVNS. CDR3 length: 16 residues. Trimming took 1 base from V and 1 from J, leaving 8 bases between them. CDR3 amino acids: CASSELGTSGANVLTF. DNA for the CDR3: TGTGCCAGCAGTGAATTAGGGACATCTGGGGCCAACGTCCTGACTTTC.

V is TRBV6-4 and J is TRBJ2-7; 12 nucleotides align to TRBD2. With 3 bases clipped from V and 0 bases from J, the junction kept 12 bases outside the gene matches. Germline V gene data show CDR1 as MRHNA and CDR2 as SNTAGT. This CDR3 has 19 amino acids. CDR3 amino acids: CASSDLTSGRIWSSYEQYF. In DNA, the CDR3 is TGTGCCAGCAGTGATCTGACTAGCGGGAGAATTTGGAGCTCCTACGAGCAGTACTTC.

This chain connects TRBV5-1 to TRBJ2-2, with 7 positions matching TRBD2. Germline V gene sequence: CDR1 SGHRS, CDR2 YFSETQ. The junction had 3 bases not matched to a gene; V was cut back by 4 bases and J by 6 bases. The CDR3 runs to 13 residues. In DNA, the CDR3 is TGCGCCAGCAGCGCGGGGGATTCCGGGGAGCTGTTTTTT. It translates to CASSAGDSGELFF.

The V gene is TRBV9, the J gene TRBJ1-2; 8 bases align to TRBD1. The CDR3 contains 17 residues. Germline values: CDR1 SGDLS, CDR2 YYNGEE. V gave up 1 base and J gave up 1 base; unmatched junction bases: 9. CDR3 nucleotide sequence: TGTGCCAGCAGCGTAAATAGTGGAGGACAGGGTAACTATGGCTACACCTTC. It codes for CASSVNSGGQGNYGYTF.

The chain combines TRBV2 with TRBJ2-1; TRBD2 agrees at 10 bases. Germline V gene data show CDR1 as SNHLY and CDR2 as FYNNEI. CDR3 size: 15 residues. V was clipped by 6 bases and J by 3 bases; unmatched bases: 5. CDR3 DNA sequence: TGTGCCAGCAGCGCCCGGACTAGCGGCTACAATGAGCAGTTCTTC. Encoded protein: CASSARTSGYNEQFF.

CDR3 in amino acids: CASSGGDEKLFF. CDR3 in DNA: TGTGCCAGCAGTGGGGGGGACGAAAAACTGTTTTTT. This rearrangement joins TRBV25-1 to TRBJ1-4; D possibly corresponds to TRBD1 (5 bases). The V gene lost 4 bases and the J gene lost 8 bases, with 8 bases spanning the gap. Germline assignment: CDR1 MGHDK and CDR2 SYGVNS. The CDR3 totals 12 residues.

A remark on this clone: This CDR3 is also generated by other DNA sequences in the sample. The chain uses TRBV11-2 and TRBJ1-1; a possible D gene is TRBD1 (5 bases). The V and J ends lost 4 bases and 5 bases respectively, with 11 bases between them. Germline CDR1 reads SGHAT; CDR2 reads FQNNGV. The CDR3 has 13 residues. DNA of the CDR3: TGTGCCAGCAGCTCCCAGGGTTATACTGAAGCTTTCTTT. Translation gives CASSSQGYTEAFF.

The chain uses TRBV27 and TRBJ1-1, with 9 positions matching TRBD1. The germline V gene has CDR1 MNHEY and CDR2 SMNVEV (reference sequence). V lost 6 bases to trimming and J lost 4 bases; unmatched junction nucleotides: 9. There are 15 residues in the CDR3. CDR3 nucleotides: TGTGCCAGCAGGGGGGGGACAGGGAGGATCACTGAAGCTTTCTTT. Residues: CASRGGTGRITEAFF.

This rearrangement joins TRBV5-4 to TRBJ1-2; 11 bases are shared with TRBD1. Germline loops: CDR1 SGHNT, CDR2 YYREEE (reference sequence). The CDR3 runs to 13 residues. The J segment lost 8 bases and the V segment lost 4 bases, leaving 4 bases of the junction unmatched. CDR3 sequence (DNA): TGTGCCAGCAGCGGACAGGGGGCGCAGGGCTACACCTTC. It encodes CASSGQGAQGYTF.

The CDR3, as DNA: TGTGCCAGCAGCGGGACAGGGCCTAATTCACCCCTCCACTTT. It is translated as CASSGTGPNSPLHF. The V and J genes are TRBV2 and TRBJ1-6; TRBD1 aligns across 9 bases. Germline V lookup: CDR1 SNHLY, CDR2 FYNNEI. This CDR3 has 14 amino acids. The ends lost 6 bases at V and 6 bases at J; junction bases unmatched: 3. Based on the CDR3 plus reference TRBV2 and TRBJ1-6, the full variable domain is EPEVTQTPSHQVTQMGQEVILRCVPISNHLYFYWYRQILGQKVEFLVSFYNNEISEKSEIFDDQFSVERPDGSNFTLKIRSTKLEDSAMYFCASSGTGPNSPLHFGNGTRLTVT.

The V gene is TRBV29-1, the J gene TRBJ2-3; TRBD2 matches at 11 bases. CDR1 and CDR2 from the germline V gene are SQVTM and ANQGSEA. This CDR3 region has 16 residues. J gave up 5 bases and V 0 bases, and 7 bases lay outside the gene matches. CDR3 amino acids: CSVEDALAGGIDTQYF. As DNA, the CDR3 is TGCAGCGTTGAAGACGCTCTAGCGGGAGGAATAGATACGCAGTATTTT.

The count of this clone is one. V is TRBV5-4 and J is TRBJ2-1, with TRBD1 identical over 9 bases. CDR3 length equals 14 residues. Germline V gene lookup returns CDR1 SGHNT and CDR2 YYREEE (reference sequence). The trim removed 0 bases at V and 7 bases at J, leaving 2 bases unmatched. The DNA for the CDR3 is TGTGCCAGCAGCTTGGGTGACAGGGGGAATGAGCAGTTCTTC. This sequence encodes CASSLGDRGNEQFF.

The V call is TRBV5-6, the J call TRBJ1-2; TRBD1 agrees at 9 bases. Germline values: CDR1 SGHDT, CDR2 YYEEEE. V shed 2 bases and J 3 bases; nucleotides not matched to a gene: 2. The CDR3 is made up of 14 amino acids. The CDR3 bases are TGTGCCAGCAGCTTAGGACAGGGGCACTATGGCTACACCTTC. Translation: CASSLGQGHYGYTF.

The chain has TRBV9 and TRBJ2-5; D perhaps matches TRBD2 (6 bases). Germline CDR1 SGDLS, CDR2 YYNGEE. The V end was cut by 0 bases, the J end by 0 bases, with 12 bases between. The CDR3 is 16 residues long. The CDR3 region has the DNA TGTGCCAGCAGCGTAGATAGCGGTTCGTACCAAGAGACCCAGTACTTC. It translates to CASSVDSGSYQETQYF.

This CDR3 is CASSVGGLDYGYTF. CDR3 bases: TGTGCCAGCAGCGTAGGTGGGCTGGACTATGGCTACACCTTC. This chain joins TRBV9 and TRBJ1-2; D gene unclear. The germline V and J ends were trimmed by 0 bases and 3 bases, with 9 bases remaining between them. The CDR3 contains 14 residues. Germline V CDR1 and CDR2: SGDLS, YYNGEE.

This chain joins TRBV6-5 and TRBJ1-2, with D perhaps TRBD1 (5 bases). There are 13 residues in the CDR3. From germline, CDR1 is MNHEY and CDR2 SVGAGI. Trimming left V 5 bases short and J 5 bases short, with 12 bases between. CDR3 protein: CASSQSGIYGYTF. For the CDR3, the DNA is TGTGCCAGCAGTCAATCAGGGATTTATGGCTACACCTTC.

This clone showed up just a few times. CDR3 nucleotide sequence: TGTGCCTGGAGTACTAGCGGGTTCTACAATGAGCAGTTCTTC. This codes for CAWSTSGFYNEQFF. This chain uses TRBV30 with TRBJ2-1; TRBD2 agrees at 9 bases. The ends lost 2 bases at V and 3 bases at J; junction bases unmatched: 2. Germline V gives CDR1 GTSNPN, CDR2 SVGIG (reference sequence). The CDR3 contains 14 residues.